This is a list of T cell receptor beta chains from one sample in a study of shared clonotypes between healthy human individuals. The repertoire was sequenced with immunoSEQ multiplex PCR; TCRdb's copy has only in-frame clones and lacks some. The sample yields approximately 2.3 million clones, approximately 93% seen once. Sequencing used naive CD4+ T cells from PBMCs. These receptors were collected from a young man in good health. Some clones in this sample may be carry-over from other donors' samples. Each CDR3 is given with its conserved first and last residue. A D gene is named only where the DNA matches it firmly. A clone size is listed for some rows: how often the clone was seen (once, few, many), or a class if it is expanded.

d_gene	abundance	v_gene	len	j_gene	CDR3nt	CDR3aa
-	-	TRBV5-4	14	TRBJ2-3	TGTGCCAGCAGCCTGCCGACTAGTGGAGATACGCAGTATTTT	CASSLPTSGDTQYF
TRBD1	-	TRBV5-1	15	TRBJ1-1	TGCGCCAGCAGCCGGGTGGGACAGGACTTCACTGAAGCTTTCTTT	CASSRVGQDFTEAFF
-	-	TRBV5-5	15	TRBJ1-2	TGTGCCAGCAGCTTGGGGCCTCGATCCGACTATGGCTACACCTTC	CASSLGPRSDYGYTF
TRBD2	-	TRBV7-6	16	TRBJ2-7	TGTGCCAGCAGCTTAGGGAGTCGGGAGGGGTCCTACGAGCAGTACTTC	CASSLGSREGSYEQYF
-	few	TRBV7-2	11	TRBJ2-1	TGTGCCAGCAGCTTAATCAATGAGCAGTTCTTC	CASSLINEQFF
-	once	TRBV19	11	TRBJ1-2	TGTGCCAGTAGACTTAACTATGGCTACACCTTC	CASRLNYGYTF
TRBD1	once	TRBV10-3	15	TRBJ2-2	TGTGCCATCAGCCGACAGGGGACAAACACCGGGGAGCTGTTTTTT	CAISRQGTNTGELFF
TRBD2	-	TRBV5-6	17	TRBJ2-1	TGTGCCAGCAGCTCTTCTCCGGGACTAGCGGGACGGGATGAGCAGTTCTTC	CASSSSPGLAGRDEQFF
-	-	TRBV7-9	14	TRBJ2-7	TGTGCCAGCAGCCTAGCCGGGACTTACTACGAGCAGTACTTC	CASSLAGTYYEQYF
-	-	TRBV9	13	TRBJ2-4	TGTGCCAGCAGTCAGGAGAGGGGTAACATTCAGTACTTC	CASSQERGNIQYF
-	-	TRBV6-5	14	TRBJ2-2	TGTGCCAGTCGGGGCGGGACCACAACCGGGGAGCTGTTTTTT	CASRGGTTTGELFF
TRBD2	-	TRBV5-6	13	TRBJ2-7	TGTGCCAGCAGCCTACTAGCGTCCTACGAGCAGTACTTC	CASSLLASYEQYF
TRBD2	-	TRBV18	22	TRBJ2-2	TGTGCCAGCTCACCAAAGAAGTCGGGGACTAGCGGGAGGGCCCCTCTCACCGGGGAGCTGTTTTTT	CASSPKKSGTSGRAPLTGELFF
-	-	TRBV7-3	13	TRBJ2-3	TGTGCCAGCAGCCCCTGGGGCACAGATACGCAGTATTTT	CASSPWGTDTQYF
-	-	TRBV7-3	15	TRBJ2-1	TGTGCCAGCAGCTCCTCCGGCGGGGACTACAATGAGCAGTTCTTC	CASSSSGGDYNEQFF
TRBD1	-	TRBV19	13	TRBJ1-5	TGTGCCAGTAGGGAAAAACAGGGGCAGCCCCAGCATTTT	CASREKQGQPQHF
-	once	TRBV18	16	TRBJ1-1	TGTGCCAGCTCACCACTTCGCGGGAGTCGTAACACTGAAGCTTTCTTT	CASSPLRGSRNTEAFF
-	-	TRBV7-2	14	TRBJ2-5	TGTGCCAGCAGCTTAGGGGTCGAATACGGGACCCAGTACTTC	CASSLGVEYGTQYF
-	-	TRBV2	13	TRBJ1-5	TGTGCCAGCACGGAGGAAAGAAGTCAGCCCCAGCATTTT	CASTEERSQPQHF
TRBD1	-	TRBV7-6	18	TRBJ2-6	TGTGCCACCCGCCCGGGACAGGGCCTATCTACTGGGGCCAACGTCCTGACTTTC	CATRPGQGLSTGANVLTF
-	-	TRBV5-1	13	TRBJ2-7	TGCGCCAGCAGCCGTGACCGGCTGGAAGAGCAGTACTTC	CASSRDRLEEQYF
TRBD2	-	TRBV6-1	15	TRBJ2-1	TGTGCCAGCAGTCCCCCTAGCGGGAGTCAGAATGAGCAGTTCTTC	CASSPPSGSQNEQFF
TRBD1	-	TRBV5-4	15	TRBJ1-5	TGTGCCAGCAGCTTGGACAGGGGGAGAAATCAGCCCCAGCATTTT	CASSLDRGRNQPQHF
-	-	TRBV30	13	TRBJ1-5	TGTGCCTGGAGTCCGACCGGGAATCAGCCCCAGCATTTT	CAWSPTGNQPQHF
-	-	TRBV28	16	TRBJ2-1	TGTGCCAGCAGTTCCCCGCGAGGCGGGACCTACAATGAGCAGTTCTTC	CASSSPRGGTYNEQFF
-	-	TRBV5-4	16	TRBJ2-3	TGTGCCAGCAGCCCCAGCACGAGGCAGGGCGGAGATACGCAGTATTTT	CASSPSTRQGGDTQYF
-	once	TRBV14	16	TRBJ1-3	TGTGCCAGCAGCCTCGCCTCGGACTCAACAGGAAACACCATATATTTT	CASSLASDSTGNTIYF
TRBD2	once	TRBV5-5	16	TRBJ2-7	TGTGCCAGCAGCTTGGAACTAGCGAGGAGCTCCTACGAGCAGTACTTC	CASSLELARSSYEQYF
TRBD1	-	TRBV25-1	15	TRBJ2-7	TGTGCCAGCATAAAAACAGGGGGCCCTACCTACGAGCAGTACTTC	CASIKTGGPTYEQYF
-	once	TRBV2	13	TRBJ2-5	TGTGCCAGCCGCCGAGCGGTCCAAGAGACCCAGTACTTC	CASRRAVQETQYF
TRBD2	-	TRBV9	14	TRBJ2-5	TGTGCCAGCAGCGTCGGGGGGGAGCAAGAGACCCAGTACTTC	CASSVGGEQETQYF
-	-	TRBV28	15	TRBJ2-4	TGTGCCAGCAGTGGAGAGGACCACACCAAAAACATTCAGTACTTC	CASSGEDHTKNIQYF
-	-	TRBV30	13	TRBJ2-7	TGTGCCTGGAGTCAGACAGTAACATACGAGCAGTACTTC	CAWSQTVTYEQYF
-	once	TRBV9	16	TRBJ2-2	TGTGCCAGCAGCGTCAGGCGGGTCCCGAACACCGGGGAGCTGTTTTTT	CASSVRRVPNTGELFF
-	-	TRBV5-1	13	TRBJ2-7	TGCGCCAGCAGCGGACTGAACTCCTACGAGCAGTACTTC	CASSGLNSYEQYF
-	-	TRBV27	14	TRBJ1-3	TGTGCCAGCAGTCCGGTAGTATTCGGAAACACCATATATTTT	CASSPVVFGNTIYF
-	once	TRBV5-1	14	TRBJ2-6	TGCGCCTCCGGGGGGACAATTGGGGCCAACGTCCTGACTTTC	CASGGTIGANVLTF
-	-	TRBV28	14	TRBJ2-5	TGTGCCAGCAGTTTAGGGCAGGCTCAAGAGACCCAGTACTTC	CASSLGQAQETQYF
-	-	TRBV4-1	13	TRBJ2-7	TGCGCCAGCAGCCAAGGCAGGGGGGGCGAGCAGTACTTC	CASSQGRGGEQYF
-	-	TRBV28	15	TRBJ1-4	TGTGCCAGCCTACTCAGGGTTGGCACTAATGAAAAACTGTTTTTT	CASLLRVGTNEKLFF
-	-	TRBV30	14	TRBJ2-1	TGTGCCTGGAGTCAGCGAGGAGGGCCGGGTGAGCAGTTCTTC	CAWSQRGGPGEQFF
-	-	TRBV6-5	15	TRBJ2-5	TGTGCCAGCACCCACGGACTACCGTCGCAAGAGACCCAGTACTTC	CASTHGLPSQETQYF
TRBD1	-	TRBV6-5	14	TRBJ2-3	TGTGCCAGCAGTTTCAACAGGGGGGCAGATACGCAGTATTTT	CASSFNRGADTQYF
TRBD1	-	TRBV4-1	15	TRBJ2-5	TGCGCCAGCAGCCCACAGGGGAACCCCCAAGAGACCCAGTACTTC	CASSPQGNPQETQYF
TRBD2	-	TRBV5-4	15	TRBJ2-1	TGTGCCAGCAGCCAACCGGGACTAGCGGGACATGAGCAGTTCTTC	CASSQPGLAGHEQFF
TRBD1	-	TRBV30	13	TRBJ1-6	TGTGCCTGTGGACAGGGTAAAAATTCACCCCTCCACTTT	CACGQGKNSPLHF
-	few	TRBV2	14	TRBJ1-1	TGTGCCACCAAACGGGACGGGCCCGACACTGAAGCTTTCTTT	CATKRDGPDTEAFF
-	-	TRBV5-1	15	TRBJ2-7	TGCGCCAGCAGCCTGGCCCCAGAAAGCTCCTACGAGCAGTACTTC	CASSLAPESSYEQYF
TRBD2	-	TRBV28	15	TRBJ2-3	TGTGCCAGCAGGGTAGCGGGAGGGCTCACAGATACGCAGTATTTT	CASRVAGGLTDTQYF
-	-	TRBV19	15	TRBJ1-2	TGTGCCAGTAGGGTAGGGGATAACCTAAACTATGGCTACACCTTC	CASRVGDNLNYGYTF
-	-	TRBV4-1	17	TRBJ1-5	TGCGCCAGCAGCCAGGAAACCTTCTGGACGGTCAATCAGCCCCAGCATTTT	CASSQETFWTVNQPQHF
TRBD2	-	TRBV7-2	13	TRBJ2-7	TGTGCCAGCAGCATAGGACTAGCCTACGAGCAGTACTTC	CASSIGLAYEQYF
-	-	TRBV10-3	14	TRBJ1-2	TGTGCCATCGGTGAGCAGGGTGGGGGATATGGCTACACCTTC	CAIGEQGGGYGYTF
TRBD2	-	TRBV5-6	16	TRBJ2-1	TGTGCCAGCAGCTTACCGGGACTAGCGGGGGTGGGAGAGCAGTTCTTC	CASSLPGLAGVGEQFF
-	-	TRBV19	14	TRBJ2-7	TGTGCCAGTAGTATTAACGGACCCTTGGGGGAGCAGTACTTC	CASSINGPLGEQYF
-	-	TRBV28	15	TRBJ2-7	TGTGCCAGCAGTTTATATCGCGACAGGGAGGACGAGCAGTACTTC	CASSLYRDREDEQYF
TRBD1	-	TRBV10-3	14	TRBJ1-2	TGTGCCATCAGTGGTGGGGACAGGGGCTATGGCTACACCTTC	CAISGGDRGYGYTF